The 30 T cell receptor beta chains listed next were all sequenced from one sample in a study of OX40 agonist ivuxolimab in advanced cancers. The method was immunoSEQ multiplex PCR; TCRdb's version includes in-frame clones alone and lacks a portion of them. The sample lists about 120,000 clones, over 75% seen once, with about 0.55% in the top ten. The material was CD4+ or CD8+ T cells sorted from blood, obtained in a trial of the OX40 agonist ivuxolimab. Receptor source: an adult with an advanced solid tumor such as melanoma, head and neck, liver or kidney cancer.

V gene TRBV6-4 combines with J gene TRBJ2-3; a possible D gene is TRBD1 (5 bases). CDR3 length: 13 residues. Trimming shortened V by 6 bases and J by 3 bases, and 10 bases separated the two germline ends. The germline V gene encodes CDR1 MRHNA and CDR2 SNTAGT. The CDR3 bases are TGTGCCAGCAGCTACAGGATGACAGATACGCAGTATTTT. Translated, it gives CASSYRMTDTQYF.

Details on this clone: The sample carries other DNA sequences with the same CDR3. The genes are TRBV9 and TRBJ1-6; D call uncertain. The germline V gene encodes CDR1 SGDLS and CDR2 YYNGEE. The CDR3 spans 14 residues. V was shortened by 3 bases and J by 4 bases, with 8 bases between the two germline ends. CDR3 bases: TGTGCCAGCAGCGGGGCCACATATAATTCACCCCTCCACTTT. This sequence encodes CASSGATYNSPLHF.

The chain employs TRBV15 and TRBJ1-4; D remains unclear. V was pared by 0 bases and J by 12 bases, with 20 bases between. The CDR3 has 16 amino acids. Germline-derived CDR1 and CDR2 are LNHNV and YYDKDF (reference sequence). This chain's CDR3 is CATSRDFVTGGWELFF. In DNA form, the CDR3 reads TGTGCCACCAGCAGAGATTTTGTAACGGGAGGATGGGAACTGTTTTTT.

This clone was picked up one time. The CDR3 sequence: CAWSVRGAMNTEAFF. The CDR3 DNA follows: TGTGCCTGGAGTGTACGGGGGGCTATGAACACTGAAGCTTTCTTT. The chain couples TRBV30 to TRBJ1-1, with a tentative D call TRBD1 (6 bases). The CDR3 runs 15 residues. In germline, CDR1 is GTSNPN, CDR2 SVGIG (reference sequence). Trimming took 0 bases from V and 0 from J, leaving 11 bases between them.

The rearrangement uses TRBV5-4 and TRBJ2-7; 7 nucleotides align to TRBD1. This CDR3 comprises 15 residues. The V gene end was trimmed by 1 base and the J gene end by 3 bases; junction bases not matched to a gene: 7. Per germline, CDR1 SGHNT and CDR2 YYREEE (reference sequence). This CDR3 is CASSLRGGLVYEQYF. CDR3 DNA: TGTGCCAGCAGCTTGCGAGGGGGCCTGGTCTACGAGCAGTACTTC.

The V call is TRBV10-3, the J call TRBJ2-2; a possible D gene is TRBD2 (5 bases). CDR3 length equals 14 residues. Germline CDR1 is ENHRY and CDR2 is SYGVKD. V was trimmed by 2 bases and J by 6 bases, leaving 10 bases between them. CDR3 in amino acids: CAISEERLAGELFF. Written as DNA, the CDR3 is TGTGCCATCAGTGAGGAGCGGTTGGCCGGGGAGCTGTTTTTT.

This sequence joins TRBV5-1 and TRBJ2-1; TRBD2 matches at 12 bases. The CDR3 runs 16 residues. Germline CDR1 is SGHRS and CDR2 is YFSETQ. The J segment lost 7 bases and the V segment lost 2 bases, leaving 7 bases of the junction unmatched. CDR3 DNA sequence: TGCGCCAGCAGCTTCACTGCTAGCGGGGGGGCTAATGAGCAGTTCTTC. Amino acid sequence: CASSFTASGGANEQFF.

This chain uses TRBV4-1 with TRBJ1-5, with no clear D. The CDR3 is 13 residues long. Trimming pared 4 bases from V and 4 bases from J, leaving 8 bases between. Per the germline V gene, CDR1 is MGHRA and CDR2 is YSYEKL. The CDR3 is CASSPAVNQPQHF. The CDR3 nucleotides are TGCGCCAGCAGCCCAGCAGTGAATCAGCCCCAGCATTTT.

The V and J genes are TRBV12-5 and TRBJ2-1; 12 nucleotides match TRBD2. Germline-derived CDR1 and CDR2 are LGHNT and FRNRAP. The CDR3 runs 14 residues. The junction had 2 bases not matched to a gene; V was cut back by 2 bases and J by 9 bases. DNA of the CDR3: TGTGCTAGTGGTTTGCTAGCGGGGGGGCTTGAGCAGTTCTTC. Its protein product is CASGLLAGGLEQFF.

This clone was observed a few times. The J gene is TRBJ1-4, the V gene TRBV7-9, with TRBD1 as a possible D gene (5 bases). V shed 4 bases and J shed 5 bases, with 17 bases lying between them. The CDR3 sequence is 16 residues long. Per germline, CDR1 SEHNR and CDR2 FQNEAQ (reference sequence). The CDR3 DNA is TGTGCCAGCAGCTCTAGAGCAGGGAGGGAAAATGAAAAACTGTTTTTT. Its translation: CASSSRAGRENEKLFF.

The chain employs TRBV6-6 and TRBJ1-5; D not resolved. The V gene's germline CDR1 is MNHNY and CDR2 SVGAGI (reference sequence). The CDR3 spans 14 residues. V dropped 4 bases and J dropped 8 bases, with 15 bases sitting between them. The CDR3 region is CASSSFTSLKPQHF. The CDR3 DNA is TGTGCCAGCAGTTCCTTTACGAGCTTAAAGCCCCAGCATTTT.

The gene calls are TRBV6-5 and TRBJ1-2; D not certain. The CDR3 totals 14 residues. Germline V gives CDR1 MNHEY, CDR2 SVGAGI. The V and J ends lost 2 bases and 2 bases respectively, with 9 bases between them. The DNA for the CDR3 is TGTGCCAGCAGTTACACAAGAGGGAACTATGGCTACACCTTC. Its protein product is CASSYTRGNYGYTF.

The CDR3 sequence is CASSLGSRSETQYF. CDR3 nucleotide sequence: TGTGCCAGCAGCTTAGGCTCGCGGAGCGAGACCCAGTACTTC. This rearrangement joins TRBV7-2 to TRBJ2-5, with no clear D. V lost 1 base and J lost 5, with 11 bases in between. Per germline, CDR1 SGHTA and CDR2 FQGNSA. The CDR3 is 14 amino acids.

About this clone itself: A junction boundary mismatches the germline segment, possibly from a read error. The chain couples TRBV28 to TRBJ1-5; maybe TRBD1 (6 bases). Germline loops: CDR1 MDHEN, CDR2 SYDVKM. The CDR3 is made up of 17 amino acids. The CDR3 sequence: CASSLWTVPYSNQPQHF. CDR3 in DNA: TGTGCCAGCAGTCTATGGACAGTTCCGTATAGCAATCAGCCCCAGCATTTT.

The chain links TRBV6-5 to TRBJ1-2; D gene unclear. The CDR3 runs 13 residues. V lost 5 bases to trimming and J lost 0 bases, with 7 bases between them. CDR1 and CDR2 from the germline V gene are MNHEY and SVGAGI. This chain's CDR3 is CASSTASNYGYTF. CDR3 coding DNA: TGTGCCAGCAGTACAGCGTCTAACTATGGCTACACCTTC.

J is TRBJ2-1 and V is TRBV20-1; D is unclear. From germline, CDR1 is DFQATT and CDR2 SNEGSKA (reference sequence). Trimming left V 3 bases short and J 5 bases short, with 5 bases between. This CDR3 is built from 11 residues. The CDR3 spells CSASGHNEQFF. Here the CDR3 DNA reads TGCAGTGCTAGTGGACACAATGAGCAGTTCTTC.

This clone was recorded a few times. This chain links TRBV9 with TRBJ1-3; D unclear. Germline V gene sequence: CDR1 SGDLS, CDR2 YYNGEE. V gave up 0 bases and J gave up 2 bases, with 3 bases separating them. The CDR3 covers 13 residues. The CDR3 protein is CASSVGTGNTIYF. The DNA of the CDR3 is TGTGCCAGCAGCGTAGGGACTGGAAACACCATATATTTT.

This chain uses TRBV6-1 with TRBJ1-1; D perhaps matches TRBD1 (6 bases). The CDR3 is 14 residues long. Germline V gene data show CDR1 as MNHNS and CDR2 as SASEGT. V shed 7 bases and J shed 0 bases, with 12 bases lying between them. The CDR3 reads CASKMDSLNTEAFF. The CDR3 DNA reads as TGTGCCAGCAAGATGGACAGCTTGAACACTGAAGCTTTCTTT.

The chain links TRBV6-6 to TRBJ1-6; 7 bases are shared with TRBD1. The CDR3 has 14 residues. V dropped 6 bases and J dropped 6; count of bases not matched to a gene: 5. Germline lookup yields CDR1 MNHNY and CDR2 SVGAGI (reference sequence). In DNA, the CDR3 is TGTGCCAGCAGCCTCGGACAGGTTAATTCACCCCTCCACTTT. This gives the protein CASSLGQVNSPLHF.

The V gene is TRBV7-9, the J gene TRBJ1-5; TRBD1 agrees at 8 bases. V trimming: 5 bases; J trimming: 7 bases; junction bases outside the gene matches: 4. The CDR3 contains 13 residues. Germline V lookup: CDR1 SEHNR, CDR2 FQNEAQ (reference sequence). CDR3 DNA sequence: TGTGCCAGCAGCCCAGGGGGCTGGCAGCCCCAGCATTTT. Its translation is CASSPGGWQPQHF.

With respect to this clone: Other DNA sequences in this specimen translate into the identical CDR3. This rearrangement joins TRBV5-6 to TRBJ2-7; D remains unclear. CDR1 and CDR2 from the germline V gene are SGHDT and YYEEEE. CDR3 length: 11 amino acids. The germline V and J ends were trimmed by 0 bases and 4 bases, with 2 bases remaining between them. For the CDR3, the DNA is TGTGCCAGCAGCTTGGCGTACGAGCAGTACTTC. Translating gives CASSLAYEQYF.

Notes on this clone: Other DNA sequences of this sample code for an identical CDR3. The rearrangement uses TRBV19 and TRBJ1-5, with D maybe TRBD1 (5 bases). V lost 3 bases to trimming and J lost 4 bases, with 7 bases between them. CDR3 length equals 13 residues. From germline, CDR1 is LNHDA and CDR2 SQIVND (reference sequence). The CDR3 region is CASSMGGNQPQHF. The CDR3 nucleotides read TGTGCCAGTAGTATGGGGGGAAATCAGCCCCAGCATTTT.

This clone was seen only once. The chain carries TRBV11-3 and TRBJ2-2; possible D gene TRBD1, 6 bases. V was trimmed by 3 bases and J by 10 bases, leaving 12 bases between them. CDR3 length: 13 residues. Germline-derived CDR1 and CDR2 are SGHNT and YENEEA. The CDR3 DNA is TGTGCCAGCAGCTTCGGTTACAGGGCGGAGCTGTTTTTT. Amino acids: CASSFGYRAELFF.

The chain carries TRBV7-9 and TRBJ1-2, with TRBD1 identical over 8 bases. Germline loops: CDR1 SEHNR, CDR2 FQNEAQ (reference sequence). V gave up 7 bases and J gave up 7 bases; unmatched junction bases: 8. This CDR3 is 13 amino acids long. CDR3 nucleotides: TGTGCCAGCACCCCGGGGGACAGGCGTGGCTACACCTTC. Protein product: CASTPGDRRGYTF.

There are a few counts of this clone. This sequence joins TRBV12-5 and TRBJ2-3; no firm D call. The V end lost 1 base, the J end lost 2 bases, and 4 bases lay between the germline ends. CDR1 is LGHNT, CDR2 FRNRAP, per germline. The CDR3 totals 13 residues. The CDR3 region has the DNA TGTGCTAGTGGTTTGGCGACCACAGATACGCAGTATTTT. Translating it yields CASGLATTDTQYF.

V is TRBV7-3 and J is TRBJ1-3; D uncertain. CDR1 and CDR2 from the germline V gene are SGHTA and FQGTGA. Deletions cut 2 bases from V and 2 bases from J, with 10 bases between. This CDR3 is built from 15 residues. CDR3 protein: CASSLGGLAGNTIYF. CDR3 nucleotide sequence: TGTGCCAGCAGCTTAGGAGGGCTCGCTGGAAACACCATATATTTT.

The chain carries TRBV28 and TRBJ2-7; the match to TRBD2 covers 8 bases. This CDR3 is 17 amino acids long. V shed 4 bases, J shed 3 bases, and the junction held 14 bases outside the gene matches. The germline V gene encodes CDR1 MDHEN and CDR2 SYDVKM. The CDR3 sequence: CASSSAGGSGGVYEQYF. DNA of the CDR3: TGTGCCAGCAGTTCCGCAGGTGGGAGCGGGGGTGTCTACGAGCAGTACTTC.

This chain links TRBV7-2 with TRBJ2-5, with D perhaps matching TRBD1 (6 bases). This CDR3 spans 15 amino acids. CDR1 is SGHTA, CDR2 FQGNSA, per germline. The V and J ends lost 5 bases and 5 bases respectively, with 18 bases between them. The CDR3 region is CASSLGHLEVETQYF. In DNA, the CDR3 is TGTGCCAGCAGCCTGGGACATTTGGAGGTGGAGACCCAGTACTTC.

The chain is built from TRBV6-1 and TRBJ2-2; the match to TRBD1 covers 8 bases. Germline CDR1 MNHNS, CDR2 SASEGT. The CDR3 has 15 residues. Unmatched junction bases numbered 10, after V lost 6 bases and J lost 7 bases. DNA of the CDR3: TGTGCCAGCAGCCAATTAAGGACAGGGTTCGGGGAGCTGTTTTTT. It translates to CASSQLRTGFGELFF.

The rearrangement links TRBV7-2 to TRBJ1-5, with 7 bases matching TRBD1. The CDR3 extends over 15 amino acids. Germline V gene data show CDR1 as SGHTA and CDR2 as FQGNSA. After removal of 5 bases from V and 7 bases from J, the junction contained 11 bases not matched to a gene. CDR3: CASSPVTGAGQPQHF. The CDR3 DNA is TGTGCCAGCAGCCCAGTTACAGGGGCTGGGCAGCCCCAGCATTTT.